Each of the 14 T cell receptor beta chains below was sequenced from the same sample in a study of vaccination and CD4 T cells after COVID-19. No antigens are known for them. Described treatment: approximately 9-day PBMC culture with coronavirus spike peptide pools or control peptides (ViraFEST assay). Cultured CD4+ T-cell DNA underwent Oncomine TCR Beta short-read sequencing. In TCRdb, the PCR reads were re-called with MiXCR into one record per CDR3 protein. The profile shows some 11,000 distinct CDR3 sequences, over 75% of them singletons. The sequencing input was CD4+ T cells from blood, cultured in vitro. The receptor set was obtained from a human donor who had recovered from COVID-19.

V and J are TRBV6-1 and TRBJ1-6; tentative D call: TRBD1 (5 bases). Germline V gene sequence: CDR1 MNHNS, CDR2 SASEGT. The CDR3 sequence is 17 residues long. V lost 5 bases and J lost 10, with 24 bases in between. CDR3 DNA: TGTGCCAGCAGTCTTCGCCTCCGGGACGGAATCCGATCACCCCTCCACTTT. Translation: CASSLRLRDGIRSPLHF.

The chain is built from TRBV6-1 and TRBJ1-2; the match to TRBD1 covers 11 bases. Germline V lookup: CDR1 MNHNS, CDR2 SASEGT. This CDR3 is built from 13 residues. The trim removed 6 bases at V and 8 bases at J, leaving 5 bases unmatched. CDR3: CASSEDRGQGYTF. As DNA, the CDR3 is TGTGCCAGCAGCGAGGACAGGGGGCAAGGCTACACCTTC.

The rearrangement uses TRBV24-1 and TRBJ2-5; 8 nucleotides match TRBD2. The CDR3 extends over 15 amino acids. Germline loops: CDR1 KGHDR, CDR2 SFDVKD. J gave up 0 bases and V 5 bases, and 4 bases lay outside the gene matches. The CDR3: CATSAGGRDQETQYF. The CDR3 nucleotides read TGTGCCACCAGTGCGGGAGGGAGGGACCAAGAGACCCAGTACTTC.

The chain joins TRBV19 to TRBJ1-5; D is undetermined. Germline CDR1 reads LNHDA; CDR2 reads SQIVND (reference sequence). Trimming left V 3 bases short and J 1 base short, with 19 bases between. CDR3 length: 18 residues. The CDR3 loop reads CASSILGKLLGSNQPQHF. The CDR3 region has the DNA TGTGCCAGTAGTATTTTAGGGAAACTACTGGGGAGCAATCAGCCCCAGCATTTT.

The rearrangement uses TRBV27 and TRBJ1-1; the D gene is possibly TRBD1 (5 bases). V was clipped by 7 bases and J by 2 bases, with 14 bases between them. Per germline, CDR1 MNHEY and CDR2 SMNVEV (reference sequence). The CDR3 is 14 amino acids. CDR3 coding DNA: TGTGCCAGCATTGGGGGTCATCTTAACACTGAAGCTTTCTTT. Protein sequence: CASIGGHLNTEAFF.

This clonotype was detected only a few times. The chain links TRBV5-1 to TRBJ2-3; D gene ambiguous. Germline CDR1 reads SGHRS; CDR2 reads YFSETQ. This CDR3 has 16 residues. The V end was cut by 0 bases, the J end by 0 bases, with 11 bases between. The CDR3 spells CASSLAAGASTDTQYF. CDR3 in DNA: TGCGCCAGCAGCTTGGCCGCAGGAGCAAGCACAGATACGCAGTATTTT.

This clonotype was counted between two and nine times. The chain carries TRBV7-9 and TRBJ1-1; 7 bases align to TRBD1. V lost 11 bases, J lost 0 bases, and 3 bases stayed unmatched. Germline V gives CDR1 SEHNR, CDR2 FQNEAQ (reference sequence). This CDR3 is 12 amino acids long. CDR3 coding DNA: TGTGCCTTGGGACAGTTGAACACTGAAGCTTTCTTT. Its translation: CALGQLNTEAFF.

The chain carries TRBV20-1 and TRBJ2-7; 8 bases match TRBD1. CDR1 DFQATT and CDR2 SNEGSKA come from the germline V gene (reference sequence). The CDR3 has 13 residues. V gave up 1 base and J gave up 3 bases; unmatched junction bases: 2. The CDR3 here is CSARVGTGYEQYF. DNA for the CDR3: TGCAGTGCTAGAGTTGGGACAGGCTACGAGCAGTACTTC.

The chain has TRBV27 and TRBJ2-2, with D possibly being TRBD1 or TRBD2 (6 bases each). Germline V CDR1 and CDR2: MNHEY, SMNVEV (reference sequence). There are 13 residues in the CDR3. V shed 8 bases and J shed 0 bases, with 7 bases lying between them. The CDR3 loop is CASGGPNTGELFF. The CDR3 DNA sequence: TGTGCCAGCGGGGGGCCGAACACCGGGGAGCTGTTTTTT.

The gene calls are TRBV7-6 and TRBJ2-1, with 11 bases aligning to TRBD2. Germline-derived CDR1 and CDR2 are SGHVS and FNYEAQ. The CDR3 is 18 amino acids. The junction had 19 bases not matched to a gene; V was cut back by 5 bases and J by 10 bases. The DNA for the CDR3 is TGTGCCAGCAGCCCGAGCCAGAATGTCCCAACTAGCGGGGGAGAGCAGTTCTTC. Translation gives CASSPSQNVPTSGGEQFF.

The chain has TRBV27 and TRBJ1-2; D may be TRBD1 (5 bases). Looked up from germline, CDR1 is MNHEY and CDR2 is SMNVEV (reference sequence). Trimming pared 5 bases from V and 4 bases from J, leaving 14 bases between. CDR3 length equals 14 residues. CDR3 region: CASSARQPPYGYTF. In DNA, the CDR3 is TGTGCCAGCAGTGCGAGACAGCCCCCCTATGGCTACACCTTC.

The rearrangement joins TRBV27 to TRBJ1-4; 11 positions agree with TRBD1. The CDR3 sequence is 17 residues long. The V and J ends lost 6 bases and 3 bases, in that order; junction bases with no gene match: 9. The germline V gene has CDR1 MNHEY and CDR2 SMNVEV (reference sequence). CDR3 loop: CASRTGTGGRANEKLFF. The DNA for the CDR3 is TGTGCCAGCAGGACGGGGACAGGGGGGCGGGCTAATGAAAAACTGTTTTTT.

V and J are TRBV15 and TRBJ1-6; D unresolved. CDR1 is LNHNV and CDR2 is YYDKDF in the germline V gene (reference sequence). This CDR3 region has 14 residues. V lost 5 bases and J lost 6, with 11 bases in between. CDR3 nucleotides: TGTGCCACCAGCGGCCGCGGTCCTAATTCACCCCTCCACTTT. Translating gives CATSGRGPNSPLHF.

This clonotype has more than one count but fewer than ten. The CDR3 DNA follows: TGTGCCAGTAGTATGGGGTATAGACACCTCAATCAGCCCCAGCATTTT. It codes for CASSMGYRHLNQPQHF. The V call is TRBV19, the J call TRBJ1-5; no clear D. Trimming pared 3 bases from V and 3 bases from J, leaving 15 bases between. The CDR3 is 16 residues long. Germline CDR1 and CDR2: LNHDA and SQIVND (reference sequence).